The source of this T cell receptor beta chain is a study of T cells in localized non-small cell lung cancer. Overall study findings and caveats: Because researchers sequenced only one region of the tumor, heterogeneity is still possible. Longer overall survival associated with higher blood T cell density; shorter survival with higher adjacent-lung clonality. A median roughly 50 of the top 100 tumor clones appeared in adjacent lung. Adjacent uninvolved lung had the highest clonality, suggesting focused antigen responses.

The protocol was immunoSEQ multiplex PCR, while the TCRdb copy is restricted to in-frame clones and leaves out a portion. The sample lists 30,000 to 40,000 clones; over 65% were seen once. Concerning this clone: Antigen specificity is unknown. Within the sample, other DNA sequences also encode this same CDR3.

The V gene lost 5 bases and the J gene lost 0 bases, with 7 bases spanning the gap. The CDR3 loop spans 13 amino acids. Germline V gene sequence: CDR1 SEHNR, CDR2 FQNEAQ (reference sequence). The genes are TRBV7-9 and TRBJ1-1; D is unclear. The source is a male donor aged 60 or over with stage II squamous cell lung carcinoma. The sequencing here drew on peripheral blood, taken before any cancer treatment. The CDR3 is CASSPQMNTEAFF. The CDR3 region has the DNA TGTGCCAGCAGCCCGCAGATGAACACTGAAGCTTTCTTT.